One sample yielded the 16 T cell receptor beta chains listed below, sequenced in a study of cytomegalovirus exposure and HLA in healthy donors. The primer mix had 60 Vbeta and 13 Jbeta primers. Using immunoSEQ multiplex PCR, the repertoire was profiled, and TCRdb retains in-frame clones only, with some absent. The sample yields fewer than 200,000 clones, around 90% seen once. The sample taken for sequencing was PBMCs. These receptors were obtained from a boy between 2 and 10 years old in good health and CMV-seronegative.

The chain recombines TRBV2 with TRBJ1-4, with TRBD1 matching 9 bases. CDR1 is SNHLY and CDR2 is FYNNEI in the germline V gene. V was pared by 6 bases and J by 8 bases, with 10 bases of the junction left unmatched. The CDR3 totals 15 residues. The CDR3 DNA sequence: TGTGCCAGCAGACAACCGGGACAGGGTGGGGAAAAACTGTTTTTT. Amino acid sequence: CASRQPGQGGEKLFF. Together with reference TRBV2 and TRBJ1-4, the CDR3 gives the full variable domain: EPEVTQTPSHQVTQMGQEVILRCVPISNHLYFYWYRQILGQKVEFLVSFYNNEISEKSEIFDDQFSVERPDGSNFTLKIRSTKLEDSAMYFCASRQPGQGGEKLFFGSGTQLSVL.

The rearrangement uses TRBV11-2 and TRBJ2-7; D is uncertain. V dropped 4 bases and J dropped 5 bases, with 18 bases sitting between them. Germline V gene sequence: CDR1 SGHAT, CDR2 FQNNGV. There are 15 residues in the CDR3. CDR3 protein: CASSSSPRSPNEQYF. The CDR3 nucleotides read TGTGCCAGCAGCTCCTCACCCCGGTCCCCCAACGAGCAGTACTTC.

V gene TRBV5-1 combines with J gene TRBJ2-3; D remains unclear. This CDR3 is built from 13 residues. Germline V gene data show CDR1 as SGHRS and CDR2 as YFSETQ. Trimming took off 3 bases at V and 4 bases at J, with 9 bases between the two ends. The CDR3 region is CASSSPPADTQYF. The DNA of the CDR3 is TGCGCCAGCAGCTCCCCTCCCGCAGATACGCAGTATTTT.

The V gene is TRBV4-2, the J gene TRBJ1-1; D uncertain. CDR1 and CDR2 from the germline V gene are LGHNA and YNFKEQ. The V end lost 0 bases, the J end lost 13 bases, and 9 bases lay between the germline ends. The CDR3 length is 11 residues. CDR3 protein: CASSQDGWCFF. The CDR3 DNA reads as TGTGCCAGCAGCCAAGACGGTTGGTGTTTCTTT.

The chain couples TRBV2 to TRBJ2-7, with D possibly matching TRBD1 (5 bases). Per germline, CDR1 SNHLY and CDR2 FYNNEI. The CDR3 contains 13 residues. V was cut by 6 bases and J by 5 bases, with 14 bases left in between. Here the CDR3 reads CASSPQATDEQYF. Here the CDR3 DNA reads TGTGCCAGCAGCCCACAGGCGACTGACGAGCAGTACTTC.

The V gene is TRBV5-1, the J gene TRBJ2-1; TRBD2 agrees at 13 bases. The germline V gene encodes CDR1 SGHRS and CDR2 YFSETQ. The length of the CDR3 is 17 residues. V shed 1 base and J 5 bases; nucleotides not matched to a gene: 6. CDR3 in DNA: TGCGCCAGCAGCTTGACTAGCGGGGGGGCCTTTAACAATGAGCAGTTCTTC. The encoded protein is CASSLTSGGAFNNEQFF.

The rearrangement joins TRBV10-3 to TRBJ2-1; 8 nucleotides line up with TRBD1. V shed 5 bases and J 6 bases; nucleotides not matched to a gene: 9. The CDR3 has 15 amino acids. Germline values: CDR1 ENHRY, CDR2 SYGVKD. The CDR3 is CAISPGGQSFNEQFF. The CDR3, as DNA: TGTGCCATCAGTCCAGGGGGCCAATCGTTCAATGAGCAGTTCTTC.

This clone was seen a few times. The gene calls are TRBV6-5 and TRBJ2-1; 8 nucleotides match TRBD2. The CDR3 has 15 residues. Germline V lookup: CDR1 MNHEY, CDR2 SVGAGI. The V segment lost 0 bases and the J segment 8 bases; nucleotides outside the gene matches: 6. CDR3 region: CASSYSGTRRDEQFF. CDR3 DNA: TGTGCCAGCAGTTACTCCGGGACTAGGAGGGATGAGCAGTTCTTC.

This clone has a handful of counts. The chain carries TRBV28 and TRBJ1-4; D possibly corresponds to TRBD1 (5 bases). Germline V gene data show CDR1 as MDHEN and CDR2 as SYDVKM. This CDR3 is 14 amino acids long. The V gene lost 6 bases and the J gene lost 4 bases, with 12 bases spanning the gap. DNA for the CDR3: TGTGCCAGCAGGGGCTCGACAGTTAATGAAAAACTGTTTTTT. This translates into CASRGSTVNEKLFF.

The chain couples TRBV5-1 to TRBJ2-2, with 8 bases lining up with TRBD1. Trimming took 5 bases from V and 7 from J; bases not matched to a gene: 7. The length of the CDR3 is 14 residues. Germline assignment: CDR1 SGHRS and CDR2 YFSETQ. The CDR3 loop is CASSPQGADGELFF. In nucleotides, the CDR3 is TGCGCCAGCAGTCCTCAGGGGGCGGACGGGGAGCTGTTTTTT.

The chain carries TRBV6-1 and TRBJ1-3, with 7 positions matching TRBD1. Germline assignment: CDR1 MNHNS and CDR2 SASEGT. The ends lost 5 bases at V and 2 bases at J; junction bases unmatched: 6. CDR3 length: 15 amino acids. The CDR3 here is CASSTDRVPGNTIYF. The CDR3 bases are TGTGCCAGCAGTACTGACAGGGTACCTGGAAACACCATATATTTT.

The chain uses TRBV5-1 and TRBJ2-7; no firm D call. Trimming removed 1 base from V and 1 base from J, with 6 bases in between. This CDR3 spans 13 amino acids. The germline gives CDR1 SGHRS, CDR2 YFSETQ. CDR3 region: CASSLQRSYEQYF. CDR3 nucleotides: TGCGCCAGCAGCTTGCAACGGTCCTACGAGCAGTACTTC. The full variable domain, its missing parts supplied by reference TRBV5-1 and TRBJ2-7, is KAGVTQTPRYLIKTRGQQVTLSCSPISGHRSVSWYQQTPGQGLQFLFEYFSETQRNKGNFPGRFSGRQFSNSRSEMNVSTLELGDSALYLCASSLQRSYEQYFGPGTRLTVT.

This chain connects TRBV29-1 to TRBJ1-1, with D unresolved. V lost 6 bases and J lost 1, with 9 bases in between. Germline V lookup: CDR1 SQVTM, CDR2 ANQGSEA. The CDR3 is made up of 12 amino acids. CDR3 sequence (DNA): TGCAGCGTAGGAGCGCAGAACACTGAAGCTTTCTTT. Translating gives CSVGAQNTEAFF.

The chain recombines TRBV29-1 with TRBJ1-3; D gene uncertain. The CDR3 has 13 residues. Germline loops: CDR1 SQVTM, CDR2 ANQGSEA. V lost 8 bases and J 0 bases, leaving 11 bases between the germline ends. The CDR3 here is CSSSGDSGNTIYF. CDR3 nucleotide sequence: TGCAGCTCAAGTGGAGACTCTGGAAACACCATATATTTT.

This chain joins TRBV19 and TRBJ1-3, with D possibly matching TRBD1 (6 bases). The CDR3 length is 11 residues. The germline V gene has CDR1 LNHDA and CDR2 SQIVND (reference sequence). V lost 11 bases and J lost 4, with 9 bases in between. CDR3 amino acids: CASTGGNTIYF. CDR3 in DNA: TGTGCCTCGACAGGAGGAAACACCATATATTTT.

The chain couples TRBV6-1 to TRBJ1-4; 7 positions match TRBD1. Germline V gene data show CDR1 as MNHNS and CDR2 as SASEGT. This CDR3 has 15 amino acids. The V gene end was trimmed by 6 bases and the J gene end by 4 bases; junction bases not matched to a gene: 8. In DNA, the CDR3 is TGTGCCAGCAGCCGGAACAGGGGTAATAATGAAAAACTGTTTTTT. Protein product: CASSRNRGNNEKLFF.